This passage covers 5 T cell receptor beta chains from one sample sequenced in a study of cytotoxic CD8 clonotypes in ibrutinib-treated CLL. Some clones are missing from TCRdb's copy, which holds only in-frame ones; the method was immunoSEQ multiplex PCR. The data contain 200,000 to 250,000 clones, 60% to 80% of them singletons. The sequences come from PBMCs, collected after 12 months of ibrutinib treatment. These receptors were obtained from a human donor with chronic lymphocytic leukemia.

In this sample, this clone turned up a few times. The sample contains more than one DNA sequence encoding this CDR3. The CDR3 sequence: CASSLGRASYEQYF. The CDR3 DNA reads TGTGCCAGCAGTTTGGGCAGAGCTTCCTACGAGCAGTACTTC. The chain is built from TRBV27 and TRBJ2-7, with unresolved D. V was trimmed by 3 bases and J by 1 base, leaving 10 bases between them. This CDR3 is 14 amino acids long. In germline, CDR1 is MNHEY, CDR2 SMNVEV (reference sequence).

The chain joins TRBV19 to TRBJ1-3; a possible D gene is TRBD1 (6 bases). The germline V gene has CDR1 LNHDA and CDR2 SQIVND (reference sequence). V lost 7 bases and J 2 bases, leaving 6 bases between the germline ends. CDR3 length: 12 amino acids. CDR3 region: CASKGAGNTIYF. CDR3 nucleotides: TGTGCCAGTAAGGGGGCTGGAAACACCATATATTTT. The variable domain in full, with the rest retrieved from reference TRBV19 and TRBJ1-3, is DGGITQSPKYLFRKEGQNVTLSCEQNLNHDAMYWYRQDPGQGLRLIYYSQIVNDFQKGDIAEGYSVSREKKESFPLTVTSAQKNPTAFYLCASKGAGNTIYFGEGSWLTVV.

V gene TRBV21-1 combines with J gene TRBJ2-2. TRBV21-1 represents a pseudogene. The CDR3 loop spans 12 amino acids. CDR3 DNA sequence: TGTGCCAGCAGCAAATCGAACGGGGAGCTGTTTTTT. Its protein product is CASSKSNGELFF.

V gene TRBV19 combines with J gene TRBJ1-1; D ambiguous. CDR1 is LNHDA and CDR2 is SQIVND in the germline V gene (reference sequence). The CDR3 extends over 15 amino acids. V lost 3 bases to trimming and J lost 0 bases, with 11 bases between them. CDR3 in DNA: TGTGCCAGTAGTATTGGTCGGCTTATGAACACTGAAGCTTTCTTT. It is translated as CASSIGRLMNTEAFF.

The chain carries TRBV5-1 and TRBJ2-5; TRBD2 agrees at 15 bases. The CDR3 covers 18 residues. Germline CDR1 and CDR2: SGHRS and YFSETQ. J was trimmed by 3 bases and V by 4 bases; bases with no gene match: 10. The CDR3 bases are TGCGCCAGCAGCGGCGGACTAGCGGGAGGGGAAGCGGAAGAGACCCAGTACTTC. It translates to CASSGGLAGGEAEETQYF.